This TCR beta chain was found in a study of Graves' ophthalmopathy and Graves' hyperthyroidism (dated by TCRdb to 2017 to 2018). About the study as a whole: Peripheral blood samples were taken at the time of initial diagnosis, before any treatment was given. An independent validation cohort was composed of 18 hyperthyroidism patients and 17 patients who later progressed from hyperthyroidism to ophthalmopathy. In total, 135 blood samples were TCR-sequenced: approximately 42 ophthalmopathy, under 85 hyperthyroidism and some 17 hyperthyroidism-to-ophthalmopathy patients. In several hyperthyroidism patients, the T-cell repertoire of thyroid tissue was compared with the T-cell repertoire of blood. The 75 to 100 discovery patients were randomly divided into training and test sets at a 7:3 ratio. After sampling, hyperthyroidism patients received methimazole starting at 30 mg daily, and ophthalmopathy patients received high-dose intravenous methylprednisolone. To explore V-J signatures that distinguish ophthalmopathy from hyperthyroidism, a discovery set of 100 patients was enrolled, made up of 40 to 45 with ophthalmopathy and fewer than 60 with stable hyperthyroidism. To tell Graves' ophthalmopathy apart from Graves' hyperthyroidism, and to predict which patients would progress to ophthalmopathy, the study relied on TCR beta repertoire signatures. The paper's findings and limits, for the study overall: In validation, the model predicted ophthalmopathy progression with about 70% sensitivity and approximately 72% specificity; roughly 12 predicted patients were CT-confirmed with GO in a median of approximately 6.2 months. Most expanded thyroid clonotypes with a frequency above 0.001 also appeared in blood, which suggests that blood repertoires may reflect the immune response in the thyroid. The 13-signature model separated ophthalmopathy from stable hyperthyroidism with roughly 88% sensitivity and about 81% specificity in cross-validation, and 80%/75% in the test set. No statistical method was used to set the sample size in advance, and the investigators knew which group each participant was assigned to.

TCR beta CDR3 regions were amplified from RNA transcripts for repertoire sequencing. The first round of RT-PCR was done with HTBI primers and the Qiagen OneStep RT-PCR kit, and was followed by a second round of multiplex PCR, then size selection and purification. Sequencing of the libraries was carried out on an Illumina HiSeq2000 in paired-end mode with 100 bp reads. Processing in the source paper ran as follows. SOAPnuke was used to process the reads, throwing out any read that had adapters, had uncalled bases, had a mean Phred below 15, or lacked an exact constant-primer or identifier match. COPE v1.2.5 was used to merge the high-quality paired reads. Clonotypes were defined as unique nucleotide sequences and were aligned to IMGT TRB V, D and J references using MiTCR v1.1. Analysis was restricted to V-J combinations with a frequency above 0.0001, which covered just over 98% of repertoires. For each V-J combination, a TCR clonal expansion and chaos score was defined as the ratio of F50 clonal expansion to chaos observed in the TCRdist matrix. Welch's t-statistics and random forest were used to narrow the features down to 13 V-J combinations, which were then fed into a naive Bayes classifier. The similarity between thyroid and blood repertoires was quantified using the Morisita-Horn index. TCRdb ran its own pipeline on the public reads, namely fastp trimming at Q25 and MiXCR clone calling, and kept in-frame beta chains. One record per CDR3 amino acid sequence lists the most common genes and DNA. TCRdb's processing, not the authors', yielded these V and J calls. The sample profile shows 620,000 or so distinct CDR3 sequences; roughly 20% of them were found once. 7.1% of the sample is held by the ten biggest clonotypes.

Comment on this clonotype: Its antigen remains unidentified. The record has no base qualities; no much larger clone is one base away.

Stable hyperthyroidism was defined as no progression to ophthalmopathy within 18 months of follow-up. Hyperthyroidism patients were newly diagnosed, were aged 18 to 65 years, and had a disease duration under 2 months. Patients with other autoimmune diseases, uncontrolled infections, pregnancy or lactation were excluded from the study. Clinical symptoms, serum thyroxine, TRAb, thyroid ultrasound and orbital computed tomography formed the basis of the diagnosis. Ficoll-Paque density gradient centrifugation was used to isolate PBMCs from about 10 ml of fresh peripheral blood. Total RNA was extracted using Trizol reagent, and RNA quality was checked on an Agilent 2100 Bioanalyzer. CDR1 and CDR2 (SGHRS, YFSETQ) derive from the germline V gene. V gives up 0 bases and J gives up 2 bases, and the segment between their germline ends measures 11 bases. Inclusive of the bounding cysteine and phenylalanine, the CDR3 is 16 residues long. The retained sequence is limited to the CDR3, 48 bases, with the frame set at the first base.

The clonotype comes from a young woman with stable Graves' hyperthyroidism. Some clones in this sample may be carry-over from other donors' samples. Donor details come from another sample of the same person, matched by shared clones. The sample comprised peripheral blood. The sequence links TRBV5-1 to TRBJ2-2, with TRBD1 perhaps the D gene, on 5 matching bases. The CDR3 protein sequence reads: CASSLEVQGNTGELFF. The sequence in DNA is TGCGCCAGCAGCTTGGAGGTCCAGGGAAACACCGGGGAGCTGTTTTTT.